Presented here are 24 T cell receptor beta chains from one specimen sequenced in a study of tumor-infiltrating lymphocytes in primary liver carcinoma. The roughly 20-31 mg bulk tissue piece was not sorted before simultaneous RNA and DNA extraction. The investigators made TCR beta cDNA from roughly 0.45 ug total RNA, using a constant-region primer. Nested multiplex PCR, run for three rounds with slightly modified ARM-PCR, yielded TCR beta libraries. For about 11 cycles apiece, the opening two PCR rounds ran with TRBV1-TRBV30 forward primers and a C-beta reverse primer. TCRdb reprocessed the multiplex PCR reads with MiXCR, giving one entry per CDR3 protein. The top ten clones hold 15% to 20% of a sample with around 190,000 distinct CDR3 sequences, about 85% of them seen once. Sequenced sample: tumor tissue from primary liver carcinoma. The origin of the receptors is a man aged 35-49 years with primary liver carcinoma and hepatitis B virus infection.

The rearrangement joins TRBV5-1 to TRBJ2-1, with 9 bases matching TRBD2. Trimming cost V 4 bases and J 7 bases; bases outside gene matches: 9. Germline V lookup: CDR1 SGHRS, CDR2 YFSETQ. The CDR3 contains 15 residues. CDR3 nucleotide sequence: TGCGCCAGCAGCAGGGGTAGCGGGAGTGTAAATGAGCAGTTCTTC. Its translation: CASSRGSGSVNEQFF. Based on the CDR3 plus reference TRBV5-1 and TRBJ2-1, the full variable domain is KAGVTQTPRYLIKTRGQQVTLSCSPISGHRSVSWYQQTPGQGLQFLFEYFSETQRNKGNFPGRFSGRQFSNSRSEMNVSTLELGDSALYLCASSRGSGSVNEQFFGPGTRLTVL.

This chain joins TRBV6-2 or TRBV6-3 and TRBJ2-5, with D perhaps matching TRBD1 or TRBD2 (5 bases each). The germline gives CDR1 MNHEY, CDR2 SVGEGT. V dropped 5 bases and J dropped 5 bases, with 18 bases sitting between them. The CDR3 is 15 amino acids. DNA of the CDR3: TGTGCCAGCAGTCCGGAACTGGGACGGCAGGAGACCCAGTACTTC. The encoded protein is CASSPELGRQETQYF.

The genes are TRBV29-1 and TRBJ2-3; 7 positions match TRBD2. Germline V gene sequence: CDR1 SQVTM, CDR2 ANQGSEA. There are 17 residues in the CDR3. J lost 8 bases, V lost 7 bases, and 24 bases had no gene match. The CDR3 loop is CSAPTAGSQALSATQYF. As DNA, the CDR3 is TGCAGCGCTCCGACAGCGGGATCCCAAGCGTTGTCGGCTACGCAGTATTTT.

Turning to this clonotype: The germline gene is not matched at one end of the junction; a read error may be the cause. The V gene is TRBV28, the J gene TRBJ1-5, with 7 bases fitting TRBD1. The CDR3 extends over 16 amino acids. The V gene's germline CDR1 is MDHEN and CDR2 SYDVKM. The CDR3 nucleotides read TGTGCCAGGAATCTGCCTCGACAGGGAGGCAATCAGCCCCGGCATTTT. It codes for CARNLPRQGGNQPRHF. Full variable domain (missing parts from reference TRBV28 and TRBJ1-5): DVKVTQSSRYLVKRTGEKVFLECVQDMDHENMFWYRQDPGLGLRLIYFSYDVKMKEKGDIPEGYSVSREKKERFSLILESASTNQTSMYLCARNLPRQGGNQPRHFGDGTRLSIL.

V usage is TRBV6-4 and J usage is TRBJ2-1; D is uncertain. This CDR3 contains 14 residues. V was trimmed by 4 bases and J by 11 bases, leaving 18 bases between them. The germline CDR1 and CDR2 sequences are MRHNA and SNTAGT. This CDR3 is CASSGDDDNSQQFF. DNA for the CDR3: TGTGCCAGCAGTGGAGACGATGACAACAGCCAGCAGTTCTTC.

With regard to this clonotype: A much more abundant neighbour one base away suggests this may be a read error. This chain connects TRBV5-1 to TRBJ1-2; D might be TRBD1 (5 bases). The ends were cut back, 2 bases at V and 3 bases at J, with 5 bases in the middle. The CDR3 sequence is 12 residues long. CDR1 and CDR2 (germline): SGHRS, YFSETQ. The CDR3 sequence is CASSLGDYGYTF. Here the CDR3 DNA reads TGCGCCAGCAGCTTAGGGGACTATGGCTACACCTTC.

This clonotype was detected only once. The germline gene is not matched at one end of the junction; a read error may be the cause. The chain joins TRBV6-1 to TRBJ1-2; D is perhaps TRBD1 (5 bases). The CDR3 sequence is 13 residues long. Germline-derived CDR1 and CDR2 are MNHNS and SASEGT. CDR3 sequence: CASSTRQSYAYTF. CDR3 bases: TGCGCCAGCAGTACGAGACAGTCATATGCCTACACCTTC.

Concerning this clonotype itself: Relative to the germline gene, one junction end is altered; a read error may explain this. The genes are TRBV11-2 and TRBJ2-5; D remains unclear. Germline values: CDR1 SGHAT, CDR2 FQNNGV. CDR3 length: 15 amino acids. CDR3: CASSPRSAPRVTQYF. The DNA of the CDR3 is TGTGCCAGCAGCCCCCGGTCAGCCCCACGTGTGACCCAGTATTTC.

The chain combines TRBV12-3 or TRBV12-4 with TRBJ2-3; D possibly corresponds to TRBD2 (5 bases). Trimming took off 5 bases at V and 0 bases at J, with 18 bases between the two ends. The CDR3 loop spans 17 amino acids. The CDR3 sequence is CASSPNGNHASTDTQYF. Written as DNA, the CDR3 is TGTGCCAGCAGTCCTAACGGGAACCATGCTAGCACAGATACGCAGTATTTT.

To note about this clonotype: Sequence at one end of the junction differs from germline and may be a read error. CDR3 protein: CASSSGGSSVGSHTNTQYF. DNA for the CDR3: TGTGCCAGCAGCTCTGGGGGAAGCTCTGTTGGATCCCACACAAATACGCAGTATTTT. V gene TRBV11-1 combines with J gene TRBJ2-3, with D tentatively TRBD1 or TRBD2 (5 bases each). CDR3 size: 19 residues. The germline gives CDR1 SGHAT, CDR2 FQDESV (reference sequence).

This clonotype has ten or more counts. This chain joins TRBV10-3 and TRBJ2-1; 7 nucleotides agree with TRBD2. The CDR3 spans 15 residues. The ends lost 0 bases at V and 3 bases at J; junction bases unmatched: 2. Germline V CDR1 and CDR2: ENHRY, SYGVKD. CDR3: CAISESGGSYNEQFF. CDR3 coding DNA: TGTGCCATCAGTGAGTCTGGCGGGAGCTACAATGAGCAGTTCTTC.

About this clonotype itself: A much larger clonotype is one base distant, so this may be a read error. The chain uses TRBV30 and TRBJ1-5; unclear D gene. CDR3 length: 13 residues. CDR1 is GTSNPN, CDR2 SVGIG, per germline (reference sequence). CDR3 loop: CDCASAANQPQHF. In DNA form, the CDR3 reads TGTGACTGTGCGTCCGCAGCCAATCAGCCCCAGCATTTT.

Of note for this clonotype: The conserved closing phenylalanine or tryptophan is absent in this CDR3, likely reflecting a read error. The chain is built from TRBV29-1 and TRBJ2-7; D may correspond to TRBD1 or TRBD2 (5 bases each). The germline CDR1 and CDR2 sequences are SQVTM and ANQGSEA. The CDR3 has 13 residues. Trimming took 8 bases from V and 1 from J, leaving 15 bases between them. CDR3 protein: CSPGAGISYEQYI. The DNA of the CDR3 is TGCAGCCCCGGGGCAGGGATATCCTACGAGCAGTACATC.

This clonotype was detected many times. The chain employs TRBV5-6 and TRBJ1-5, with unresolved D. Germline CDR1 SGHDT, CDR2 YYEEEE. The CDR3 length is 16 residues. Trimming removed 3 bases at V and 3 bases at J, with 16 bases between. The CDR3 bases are TGTGCCAGCAGCTACCTCGGAGGACCGTCCAATCAGCCCCAGCATTTT. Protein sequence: CASSYLGGPSNQPQHF.

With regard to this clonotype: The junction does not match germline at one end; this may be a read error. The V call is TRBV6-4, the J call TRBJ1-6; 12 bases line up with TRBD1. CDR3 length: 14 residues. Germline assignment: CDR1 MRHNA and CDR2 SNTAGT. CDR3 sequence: CATGTGGGNSPFYF. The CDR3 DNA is TGTGCCACCGGGACAGGGGGCGGAAATTCACCCTTCTACTTT.

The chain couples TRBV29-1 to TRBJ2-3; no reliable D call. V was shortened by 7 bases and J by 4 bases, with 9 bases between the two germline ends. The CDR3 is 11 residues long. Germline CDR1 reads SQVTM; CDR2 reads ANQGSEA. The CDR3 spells CSAWLADTQYF. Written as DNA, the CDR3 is TGCAGCGCATGGCTTGCAGATACGCAGTATTTT.

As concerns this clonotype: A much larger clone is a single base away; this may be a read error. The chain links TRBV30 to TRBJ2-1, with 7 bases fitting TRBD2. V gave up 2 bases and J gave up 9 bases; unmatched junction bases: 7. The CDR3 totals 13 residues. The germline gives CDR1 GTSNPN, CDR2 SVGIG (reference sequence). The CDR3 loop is CAWSWGSGGEQFF. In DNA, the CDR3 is TGTGCCTGGAGTTGGGGCTCGGGAGGTGAGCAGTTCTTC. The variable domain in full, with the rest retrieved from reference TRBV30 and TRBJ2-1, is SQTIHQWPATLVQPVGSPLSLECTVEGTSNPNLYWYRQAAGRGLQLLFYSVGIGQISSEVPQNLSASRPQDRQFILSSKKLLLSDSGFYLCAWSWGSGGEQFFGPGTRLTVL.

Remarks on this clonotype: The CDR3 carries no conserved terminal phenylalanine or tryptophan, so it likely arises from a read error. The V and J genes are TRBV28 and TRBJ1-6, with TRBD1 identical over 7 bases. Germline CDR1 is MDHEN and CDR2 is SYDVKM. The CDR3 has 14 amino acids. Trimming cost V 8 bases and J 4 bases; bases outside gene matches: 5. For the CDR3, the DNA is TGTGCCAGCTGCCTGGGACAGTATAATTCACCCCTCCACTTG. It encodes CASCLGQYNSPLHL.

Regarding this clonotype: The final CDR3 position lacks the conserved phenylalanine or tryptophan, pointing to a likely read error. The DNA for the CDR3 is TGTGCCAGCAGCCATGAGGTTCCAGGGGGCGGAGAGGCCCAGTACTTA. This encodes CASSHEVPGGGEAQYL. The chain links TRBV12-3 or TRBV12-4 to TRBJ2-5; 8 bases map to TRBD1. The CDR3 contains 16 residues.

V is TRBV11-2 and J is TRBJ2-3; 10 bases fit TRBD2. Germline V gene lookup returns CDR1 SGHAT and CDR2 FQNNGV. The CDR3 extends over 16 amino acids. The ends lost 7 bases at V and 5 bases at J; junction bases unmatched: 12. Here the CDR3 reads CASTILAGALIDTQYF. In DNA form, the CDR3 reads TGTGCCAGCACCATTCTAGCGGGAGCACTCATAGATACGCAGTATTTT.

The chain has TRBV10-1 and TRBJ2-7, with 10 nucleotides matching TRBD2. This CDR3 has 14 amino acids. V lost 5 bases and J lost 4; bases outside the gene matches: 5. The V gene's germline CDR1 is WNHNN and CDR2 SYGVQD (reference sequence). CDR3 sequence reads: CASSSETSGYEQYF. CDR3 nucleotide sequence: TGCGCCAGCAGTAGTGAGACTAGCGGGTACGAGCAGTACTTC.

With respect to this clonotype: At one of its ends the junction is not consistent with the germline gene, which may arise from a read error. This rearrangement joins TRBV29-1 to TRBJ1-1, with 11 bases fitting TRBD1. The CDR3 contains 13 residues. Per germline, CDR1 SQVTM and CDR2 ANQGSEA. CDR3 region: CSVDRGRGTEALF. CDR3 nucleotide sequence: TGCAGCGTGGACAGGGGGCGAGGAACTGAAGCTTTATTT.

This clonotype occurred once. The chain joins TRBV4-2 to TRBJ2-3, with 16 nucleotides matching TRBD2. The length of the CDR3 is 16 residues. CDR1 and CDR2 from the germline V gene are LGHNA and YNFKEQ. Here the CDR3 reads CVSSGGLAGGTDTQYF. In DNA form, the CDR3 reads TGTGTAAGCAGCGGGGGACTAGCGGGAGGGACAGATACGCAGTATTTT.

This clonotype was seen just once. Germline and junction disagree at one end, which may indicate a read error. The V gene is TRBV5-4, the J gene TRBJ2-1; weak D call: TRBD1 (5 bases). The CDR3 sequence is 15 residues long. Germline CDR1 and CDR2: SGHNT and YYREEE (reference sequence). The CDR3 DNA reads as TGTGCCAGCAGTCTCGTCGGTGGGGCTTACAAAGAGCAGTTCTTC. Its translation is CASSLVGGAYKEQFF.